This T cell receptor (beta chain) was sequenced in a study of tumor-infiltrating lymphocytes in oesophageal squamous cell carcinoma. Trimming took off 4 bases at V and 4 bases at J, with 14 bases between the two ends. Germline CDR1 and CDR2: SGHRS and YFSETQ. The CDR3 runs to 14 residues. TCRdb reprocessed the PCR reads via MiXCR and lists one record per CDR3 protein. Among 18,000 or so distinct CDR3 sequences, 35% to 50% were seen once, and the ten largest hold roughly a fifth. This clonotype was seen repeatedly, ten times or more. This receptor was identified in a male donor with esophageal squamous cell carcinoma. The sample consisted of esophageal tumor tissue. The chain carries TRBV5-1 and TRBJ1-1; no clear D. The CDR3 nucleotides read TGCGCCAGCAGCCCCAGTCAGGCCCGCACTGAAGCTTTCTTT. Residues: CASSPSQARTEAFF.